These 5 T cell receptor beta chains originate from one sample sequenced in a study of T cell responses to AZD1222 COVID-19 vaccine. Profiling relied on immunoSEQ multiplex PCR, and the TCRdb table lists in-frame clones only, not all of them. The top ten hold roughly 9% of the sample, which has about 87,000 clones, almost 90% seen once. The starting material was peripheral blood, obtained on day 0 of AZD1222 vaccination. Every receptor here comes from an adult in good health.

Only a few counts were recorded for this clone. The rearrangement uses TRBV13 and TRBJ2-4; TRBD2 matches 10 bases. Germline loops: CDR1 PRHDT, CDR2 FYEKMQ (reference sequence). This CDR3 comprises 16 residues. With 5 bases clipped from V and 14 bases from J, the junction kept 18 bases outside the gene matches. The CDR3: CASSNKRGGVVGPEYF. In nucleotides, the CDR3 is TGTGCCAGCAGCAATAAGCGGGGGGGCGTTGTGGGTCCCGAGTACTTC.

In its sample, this clone was seen once. The chain links TRBV18 to TRBJ1-3, with no clear D. Between the trimmed V and J ends, which lost 4 bases and 3 bases, there was a span of 16 bases. Germline assignment: CDR1 KGHSH and CDR2 LQKENI. The CDR3 runs to 16 residues. The CDR3, as DNA: TGTGCCAGCTCACTTAACCCGAGAACGGATGGAAACACCATATATTTT. Its translation: CASSLNPRTDGNTIYF.

V gene TRBV7-3 combines with J gene TRBJ2-1; 15 nucleotides match TRBD2. The CDR3 is 16 amino acids. The V gene's germline CDR1 is SGHTA and CDR2 FQGTGA. The V segment lost 3 bases and the J segment 8 bases; nucleotides outside the gene matches: 5. The CDR3 region is CASSLEGLAGGHEQFF. As DNA, the CDR3 is TGTGCCAGCAGCTTGGAGGGACTAGCGGGGGGTCATGAGCAGTTCTTC.

This rearrangement joins TRBV27 to TRBJ1-5, with D unclear. This CDR3 is 14 amino acids long. V lost 5 bases to trimming and J lost 2 bases, with 10 bases between them. Germline lookup yields CDR1 MNHEY and CDR2 SMNVEV (reference sequence). The CDR3 nucleotides read TGTGCCAGCAGTCGCGAGCGTCGCAATCAGCCCCAGCATTTT. Translated, it gives CASSRERRNQPQHF.

This clone has a single count. V is TRBV9 and J is TRBJ2-7; TRBD2 agrees at 8 bases. J was trimmed by 7 bases and V by 3 bases; bases with no gene match: 12. The germline gives CDR1 SGDLS, CDR2 YYNGEE. The CDR3 runs to 15 residues. The CDR3 reads CASSATSASGWEQYF. The CDR3 nucleotides read TGTGCCAGCAGCGCAACCTCTGCTAGCGGGTGGGAGCAGTACTTC.